This T cell receptor beta chain was documented in a study of CDR3 diversity in severe acne (dated by TCRdb to the late 2010s). Trimming removed 5 bases from V and 5 bases from J; the gene matches leave 9 bases unexplained. CDR1 SEHNR and CDR2 FQNEAQ were looked up in the germline V gene (reference sequence). Its CDR3 holds 16 amino acids, cysteine through phenylalanine. Solely the CDR3 DNA is kept, with 48 bases framed from the first base. This clonotype occurred a few times. Its antigen specificity is not known. Base qualities were left out, and no much larger clone turns up one base away. Library generation was performed with PCR. The sample was run on an Illumina HiSeq 2000. TCRdb took the public reads, trimmed them with fastp at Q25, ran MiXCR for clone calling and kept in-frame beta chains. Merged by CDR3 protein, the rows form single entries marked with the most common genes and DNA. Present in this sample are about 84,000 distinct CDR3 sequences, 51% of which were seen just once. More than 13% of the sample belongs to the ten largest clones.

The source is a male donor in good health, without acne. The chain uses TRBV7-9 and TRBJ2-2; 9 central nucleotides agree with TRBD2. Specimen: blood. The CDR3 is CASSQGGRGGTGELFF. The DNA is as follows: TGTGCCAGCAGCCAAGGGGGGCGGGGGGGGACCGGGGAGCTGTTTTTT.